These 16 T cell receptor beta chains were sequenced from one sample in a study of T cell repertoires in cytomegalovirus infection. Their specific antigens are unknown. In TCRdb, the reads were re-called with MiXCR into one record per CDR3 protein. The sample shows under 850,000 distinct CDR3 sequences, roughly 33% of them seen only once. The specimen was cultured PBMCs, collected from culture after CMV antigen stimulation. All receptors derive from a human donor in good health (CMV status not recorded). Some clones in this sample may be carry-over from other donors' samples.

This clonotype was counted ten times or more. The chain uses TRBV7-2 and TRBJ2-7, with D unresolved. The CDR3 length is 16 residues. Trimming stripped 1 base from V and 3 bases from J, with 16 bases between. Per the germline V gene, CDR1 is SGHTA and CDR2 is FQGNSA. The CDR3 DNA reads TGTGCCAGCAGCTTAGTTCCTGACACGACCTTCTACGAGCAGTACTTC. Amino acids: CASSLVPDTTFYEQYF. The entire variable domain, with the rest obtained from reference TRBV7-2 and TRBJ2-7, is as follows: GAGVSQSPSNKVTEKGKDVELRCDPISGHTALYWYRQSLGQGLEFLIYFQGNSAPDKSGLPSDRFSAERTGGSVSTLTIQRTQQEDSAVYLCASSLVPDTTFYEQYFGPGTRLTVT.

The V and J genes are TRBV6-5 and TRBJ2-3; no clear D. This CDR3 contains 13 residues. Deletions cut 2 bases from V and 2 bases from J, with 5 bases between. Per germline, CDR1 MNHEY and CDR2 SVGAGI. This CDR3 is CASSYANTDTQYF. The CDR3 bases are TGTGCCAGCAGTTACGCAAACACAGATACGCAGTATTTT.

The V call is TRBV28, the J call TRBJ1-2, with 9 bases identical to TRBD1. The CDR3 totals 13 residues. Germline V CDR1 and CDR2: MDHEN, SYDVKM. The J segment lost 8 bases and the V segment lost 7 bases, leaving 8 bases of the junction unmatched. The CDR3 here is CASTPQGAPGYTF. DNA for the CDR3: TGTGCCAGCACTCCACAGGGGGCGCCGGGCTACACCTTC.

This clonotype has only a few counts. The chain links TRBV20-1 to TRBJ2-7, with D unclear. This CDR3 spans 13 amino acids. CDR1 DFQATT and CDR2 SNEGSKA come from the germline V gene (reference sequence). V lost 6 bases and J 0 bases, leaving 12 bases between the germline ends. The CDR3 loop reads CSAETRSSYEQYF. The CDR3 coding sequence is TGCAGTGCCGAAACTCGGAGCTCCTACGAGCAGTACTTC.

The J gene is TRBJ1-5, the V gene TRBV20-1; 9 bases agree with TRBD1. The trim removed 3 bases at V and 8 bases at J, leaving 11 bases unmatched. Germline lookup yields CDR1 DFQATT and CDR2 SNEGSKA (reference sequence). This CDR3 has 15 amino acids. The CDR3 sequence is CSASYRDRAPEPQHF. CDR3 DNA: TGCAGTGCTAGCTACCGGGACAGGGCCCCTGAGCCCCAGCATTTT.

CDR3 in DNA: TGTGCCGGCACGAACACCGGGGAGCTGTTTTTT. Protein: CAGTNTGELFF. The rearrangement links TRBV6-2 or TRBV6-3 to TRBJ2-2, with unresolved D. CDR1 is MNHEY and CDR2 is SVGEGT in the germline V gene. V gave up 11 bases and J gave up 0 bases, with 4 bases separating them. The CDR3 length is 11 residues.

In its sample, this clonotype was seen a few times. The V call is TRBV11-2, the J call TRBJ2-3; D is uncertain. CDR3 length: 13 amino acids. Per germline, CDR1 SGHAT and CDR2 FQNNGV. The V end was cut by 4 bases, the J end by 4 bases, with 9 bases between. As DNA, the CDR3 is TGTGCCAGCAGCTGGGTTTCGCCAGATACGCAGTATTTT. It translates to CASSWVSPDTQYF.

The chain is built from TRBV19 and TRBJ1-5; D ambiguous. From germline, CDR1 is LNHDA and CDR2 SQIVND (reference sequence). This CDR3 contains 16 residues. Trimming took 0 bases from V and 7 from J, leaving 16 bases between them. CDR3 sequence (DNA): TGTGCCAGTAGTATAGATTTCGGTGATCCCGGCCAGCCCCAGCATTTT. As protein: CASSIDFGDPGQPQHF.

This rearrangement joins TRBV7-8 to TRBJ2-5; D uncertain. The V end was cut by 6 bases, the J end by 5 bases, with 22 bases between. CDR1 is SGHVS and CDR2 is FQNEAQ in the germline V gene. This CDR3 region has 16 residues. This CDR3 is CASRPGRSGYRETQYF. The CDR3 nucleotides read TGTGCCAGCAGACCCGGGCGAAGTGGATATCGGGAGACCCAGTACTTC.

CDR3 bases: TGTGCCAGCAGTTCACAGGGGGTCGTTGAAAAACTGTTTTTT. It yields the protein CASSSQGVVEKLFF. The rearrangement uses TRBV27 and TRBJ1-4, with TRBD1 matching 8 bases. The CDR3 runs to 14 residues. The V gene's germline CDR1 is MNHEY and CDR2 SMNVEV (reference sequence). The V and J ends lost 4 bases and 7 bases, in that order; junction bases with no gene match: 5.

This clonotype showed up many times. V gene TRBV7-2 combines with J gene TRBJ2-7; 8 bases fit TRBD1. V was clipped by 5 bases and J by 2 bases; unmatched bases: 8. Looked up from germline, CDR1 is SGHTA and CDR2 is FQGNSA. This CDR3 is built from 15 residues. The CDR3 nucleotides read TGTGCCAGCAGCCCGGCCAGGGACAGGACCTACGAGCAGTACTTC. It translates to CASSPARDRTYEQYF.

This chain uses TRBV18 with TRBJ2-7; D might be TRBD1 (5 bases). Germline CDR1 is KGHSH and CDR2 is LQKENI. The V end was cut by 3 bases, the J end by 0 bases, with 9 bases between. The CDR3 loop spans 14 amino acids. CDR3 residues: CASSPTTDSYEQYF. The CDR3 DNA follows: TGTGCCAGCTCACCTACGACAGACTCCTACGAGCAGTACTTC.

The V gene is TRBV19, the J gene TRBJ2-1, with 15 bases aligning to TRBD2. V was pared by 5 bases and J by 1 base, with 6 bases of the junction left unmatched. The CDR3 has 18 amino acids. In germline, CDR1 is LNHDA, CDR2 SQIVND (reference sequence). The CDR3 coding sequence is TGTGCCAGTAGTCCCGGGACTAGCGGGAGGTCTTCCTACAATGAGCAGTTCTTC. This sequence encodes CASSPGTSGRSSYNEQFF.

The chain links TRBV19 to TRBJ1-5; TRBD1 aligns across 8 bases. Germline CDR1 is LNHDA and CDR2 is SQIVND (reference sequence). This CDR3 region has 13 residues. V lost 3 bases to trimming and J lost 7 bases; unmatched junction nucleotides: 2. The CDR3 spells CASSIDRGQPQHF. The CDR3 DNA sequence: TGTGCCAGTAGTATTGACAGGGGACAGCCCCAGCATTTT.

This sequence joins TRBV5-4 and TRBJ2-5; weak D call: TRBD1 (5 bases). Per the germline V gene, CDR1 is SGHNT and CDR2 is YYREEE (reference sequence). V dropped 4 bases and J dropped 2 bases, with 18 bases sitting between them. The CDR3 is 16 residues long. In nucleotides, the CDR3 is TGTGCCAGCAGCCCCACAGGTCTTATAGATCAAGAGACCCAGTACTTC. Encoded protein: CASSPTGLIDQETQYF. Combining the CDR3 with reference TRBV5-4 and TRBJ2-5 gives the whole variable domain ETGVTQSPTHLIKTRGQQVTLRCSSQSGHNTVSWYQQALGQGPQFIFQYYREEENGRGNFPPRFSGLQFPNYSSELNVNALELDDSALYLCASSPTGLIDQETQYFGPGTRLLVL.

The rearrangement uses TRBV6-6 and TRBJ1-5; D remains ambiguous. Germline CDR1 is MNHNY and CDR2 is SVGAGI (reference sequence). The CDR3 consists of 14 residues. V was shortened by 0 bases and J by 5 bases, with 8 bases between the two germline ends. The CDR3 loop is CASSYSGDDQPQHF. CDR3 nucleotide sequence: TGTGCCAGCAGTTACTCTGGGGATGATCAGCCCCAGCATTTT.